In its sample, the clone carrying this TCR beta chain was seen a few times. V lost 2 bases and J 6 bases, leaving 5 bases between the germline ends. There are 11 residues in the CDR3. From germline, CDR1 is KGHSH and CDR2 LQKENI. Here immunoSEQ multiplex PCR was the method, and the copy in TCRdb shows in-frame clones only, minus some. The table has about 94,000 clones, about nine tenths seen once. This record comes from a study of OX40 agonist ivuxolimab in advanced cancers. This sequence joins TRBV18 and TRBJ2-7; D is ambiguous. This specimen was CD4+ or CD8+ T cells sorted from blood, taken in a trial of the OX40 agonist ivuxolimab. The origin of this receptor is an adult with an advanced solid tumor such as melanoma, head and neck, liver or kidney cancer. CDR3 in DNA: TGTGCCAGCTCACCAGACCTCGAGCAGTACTTC. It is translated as CASSPDLEQYF. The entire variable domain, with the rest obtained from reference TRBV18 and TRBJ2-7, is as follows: NAGVMQNPRHLVRRRGQEARLRCSPMKGHSHVYWYRQLPEEGLKFMVYLQKENIIDESGMPKERFSAEFPKEGPSILRIQQVVRGDSAAYFCASSPDLEQYFGPGTRLTVT.